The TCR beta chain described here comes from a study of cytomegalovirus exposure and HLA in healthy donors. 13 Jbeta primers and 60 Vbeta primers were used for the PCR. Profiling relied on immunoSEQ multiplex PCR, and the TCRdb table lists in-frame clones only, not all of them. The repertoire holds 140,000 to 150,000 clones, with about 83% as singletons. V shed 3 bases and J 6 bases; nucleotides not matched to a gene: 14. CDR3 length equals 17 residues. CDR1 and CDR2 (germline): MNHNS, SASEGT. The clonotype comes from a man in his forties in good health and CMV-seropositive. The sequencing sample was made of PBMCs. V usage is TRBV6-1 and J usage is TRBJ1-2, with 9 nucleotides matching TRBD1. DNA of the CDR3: TGTGCCAGCAGTGATGGGGGCGGGACAGGGCGGGTAAATGGCTACACCTTC. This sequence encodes CASSDGGGTGRVNGYTF.